A single sample is the source of the 22 T cell receptor beta chains below, sequenced in a study of early T cells in non-severe SARS-CoV-2 infection. TCRdb processed the 5' RACE reads anew with MiXCR; each CDR3 protein has one entry. In the table there are tens of thousands of distinct CDR3 sequences, approximately 5.4% of which are singletons. The source was whole blood, collected at baseline. The origin of the receptors is an adult who was a healthcare worker with PCR-confirmed SARS-CoV-2 infection or an uninfected control (not recorded which).

In its sample, this clonotype was seen a few times. This chain joins TRBV4-1 and TRBJ2-7, with 11 bases fitting TRBD2. This CDR3 has 16 residues. Germline loops: CDR1 MGHRA, CDR2 YSYEKL. V dropped 0 bases and J dropped 5; count of bases not matched to a gene: 6. As DNA, the CDR3 is TGCGCCAGCAGCCAAGACCCTAGCGGGGGGCGGGACGAGCAGTACTTC. Protein product: CASSQDPSGGRDEQYF.

A few counts support this clonotype. In DNA, the CDR3 is TGTGCCAGCAGCCAAGATAATAGGCAGCCCCAGCATTTT. Translation: CASSQDNRQPQHF. J is TRBJ1-5 and V is TRBV3-1; D ambiguous. V was shortened by 0 bases and J by 7 bases, with 7 bases between the two germline ends. The CDR3 has 13 residues. The germline V gene encodes CDR1 LGHDT and CDR2 YNNKEL (reference sequence).

This clonotype was picked up many times. The J gene is TRBJ1-5, the V gene TRBV12-3 or TRBV12-4, with a tentative D call TRBD1 (6 bases). Trimming left V 5 bases short and J 5 bases short, with 16 bases between. The CDR3 sequence is 15 residues long. The chain's CDR3 is CASSPDRRGYQPQHF. CDR3 nucleotide sequence: TGTGCCAGCAGTCCTGACAGGCGGGGTTATCAGCCCCAGCATTTT.

The CDR3 nucleotides are TGTGCCAGCAGTACCTCCGGGACAGCCTATCCCCTCCACTTT. This codes for CASSTSGTAYPLHF. V and J are TRBV12-3 or TRBV12-4 and TRBJ1-6, with 7 bases aligning to TRBD1. J lost 13 bases, V lost 5 bases, and 11 bases had no gene match. The CDR3 extends over 14 amino acids.

In its sample, this clonotype was seen many times. The chain recombines TRBV2 with TRBJ1-1, with a weak D call TRBD1 (6 bases). This CDR3 is built from 15 residues. Germline-derived CDR1 and CDR2 are SNHLY and FYNNEI. The V gene lost 7 bases and the J gene lost 2 bases, with 17 bases spanning the gap. CDR3 nucleotides: TGTGCCAGCACCCCCGGGGGGCGGGGAAACACTGAAGCTTTCTTT. It yields the protein CASTPGGRGNTEAFF.

In its sample, this clonotype was seen many times. The chain links TRBV12-3 or TRBV12-4 to TRBJ1-1, with D unresolved. This CDR3 has 14 residues. Trimming pared 2 bases from V and 6 bases from J, leaving 13 bases between. The CDR3: CASSLPARGAEAFF. Here the CDR3 DNA reads TGTGCCAGCAGTTTACCCGCCCGAGGCGCTGAAGCTTTCTTT.

The CDR3 sequence: CATSDYWTSGVEDTQYF. In DNA form, the CDR3 reads TGTGCCACCAGTGATTATTGGACTAGCGGGGTAGAAGATACGCAGTATTTT. The V call is TRBV24-1, the J call TRBJ2-3, with 12 bases aligning to TRBD2. The germline V gene has CDR1 KGHDR and CDR2 SFDVKD. The CDR3 consists of 17 residues. The V and J ends lost 2 bases and 5 bases, in that order; junction bases with no gene match: 7.

This clonotype was picked up many times. The genes are TRBV7-9 and TRBJ2-2, with 11 positions matching TRBD1. CDR3 length: 16 residues. From germline, CDR1 is SEHNR and CDR2 FQNEAQ (reference sequence). V gave up 5 bases and J gave up 7 bases; unmatched junction bases: 9. DNA for the CDR3: TGTGCCAGCAGCCCAGCGGGACAGGGGGTCCGCGGGGAGCTGTTTTTT. Amino acids: CASSPAGQGVRGELFF.

This clonotype was seen a few times. The J gene is TRBJ2-3, the V gene TRBV14; D uncertain. CDR3 length: 16 amino acids. V shed 1 base and J shed 5 bases, with 16 bases lying between them. Germline V gene sequence: CDR1 SGHDN, CDR2 FVKESK. CDR3 amino acids: CASSQGFEAVKDTQYF. The CDR3, as DNA: TGTGCCAGCAGCCAAGGGTTTGAAGCAGTGAAAGATACGCAGTATTTT.

The chain is built from TRBV29-1 and TRBJ2-7; possible D gene TRBD2, 5 bases. Trimming removed 4 bases at V and 0 bases at J, with 13 bases between. Germline V gene sequence: CDR1 SQVTM, CDR2 ANQGSEA. This CDR3 contains 14 residues. DNA of the CDR3: TGCAGCGTTGGGGCTAGCCAGAGCTCCTACGAGCAGTACTTC. It translates to CSVGASQSSYEQYF.

At least ten counts were recorded for this clonotype. The CDR3 region is CASSSNRGAREQYF. As DNA, the CDR3 is TGTGCCAGCAGCTCGAACCGGGGGGCGAGGGAGCAGTACTTC. The chain is built from TRBV6-5 and TRBJ2-7; possible D gene TRBD2, 7 bases. With 6 bases removed from V and 7 bases from J, the gap between germline ends came to 19 bases. This CDR3 spans 14 amino acids. Germline V CDR1 and CDR2: MNHEY, SVGAGI.

The chain recombines TRBV4-1 with TRBJ2-3, with 7 bases aligning to TRBD1. The CDR3 contains 15 residues. V was clipped by 3 bases and J by 2 bases; unmatched bases: 5. Per the germline V gene, CDR1 is MGHRA and CDR2 is YSYEKL. The CDR3 nucleotides read TGCGCCAGCAGCCATCCACAGGGGCTCACAGATACGCAGTATTTT. Its protein is CASSHPQGLTDTQYF.

In its sample, this clonotype ranks as medium-sized (0.01 to 0.1%). The gene calls are TRBV2 and TRBJ2-5; 10 positions match TRBD1. The CDR3 extends over 15 amino acids. Germline values: CDR1 SNHLY, CDR2 FYNNEI. Trimming cost V 8 bases and J 1 base; bases outside gene matches: 7. CDR3 nucleotides: TGTGCCAGCCCCAGACAGGGGGCGCCCCAAGAGACCCAGTACTTC. Residues: CASPRQGAPQETQYF. The whole variable domain, filled in from reference TRBV2 and TRBJ2-5, reads EPEVTQTPSHQVTQMGQEVILRCVPISNHLYFYWYRQILGQKVEFLVSFYNNEISEKSEIFDDQFSVERPDGSNFTLKIRSTKLEDSAMYFCASPRQGAPQETQYFGPGTRLLVL.

In its sample, this clonotype was seen a few times. This rearrangement joins TRBV3-1 to TRBJ2-3; the D is unclear. The CDR3 extends over 13 amino acids. Germline V gene data show CDR1 as LGHDT and CDR2 as YNNKEL (reference sequence). The V and J ends lost 4 bases and 0 bases respectively, with 5 bases between them. CDR3 loop: CASSLSSTDTQYF. The CDR3 coding sequence is TGTGCCAGCAGCCTCTCCAGCACAGATACGCAGTATTTT.

This clonotype was observed a few times. The V and J genes are TRBV12-3 or TRBV12-4 and TRBJ2-6, with a possible D match to TRBD1 (6 bases). Trimming shortened V by 2 bases and J by 0 bases, and 11 bases separated the two germline ends. This CDR3 contains 17 residues. CDR3: CASSLFGQTSGANVLTF. The CDR3 DNA reads as TGTGCCAGCAGTTTATTCGGACAGACCTCTGGGGCCAACGTCCTGACTTTC.

This clonotype is large within its sample. The V call is TRBV5-1, the J call TRBJ1-3; D gene uncertain. The CDR3 consists of 14 residues. V lost 4 bases to trimming and J lost 2 bases, with 10 bases between them. The germline CDR1 and CDR2 sequences are SGHRS and YFSETQ. CDR3 residues: CASSEGGTGNTIYF. For the CDR3, the DNA is TGCGCCAGCAGCGAGGGCGGGACTGGAAACACCATATATTTT.

This clonotype was seen at least ten times. The V gene is TRBV12-5, the J gene TRBJ2-2; D is unresolved. Germline CDR1 reads LGHNT; CDR2 reads FRNRAP. The CDR3 has 14 amino acids. Deletions cut 1 base from V and 1 base from J, with 4 bases between. The CDR3 sequence: CASGLGENTGELFF. CDR3 DNA: TGTGCTAGTGGTTTGGGGGAGAACACCGGGGAGCTGTTTTTT.

The V and J genes are TRBV9 and TRBJ1-1; D gene uncertain. Trimming took off 0 bases at V and 4 bases at J, with 10 bases between the two ends. The CDR3 sequence is 14 residues long. The V gene's germline CDR1 is SGDLS and CDR2 YYNGEE. CDR3 protein: CASSVGVRATEAFF. The CDR3 region has the DNA TGTGCCAGCAGCGTAGGGGTCCGGGCCACTGAAGCTTTCTTT.

A few counts support this clonotype. The chain is built from TRBV7-3 and TRBJ1-2; D is perhaps TRBD1 (6 bases). Trimming removed 5 bases from V and 6 bases from J, with 16 bases in between. Germline V gene sequence: CDR1 SGHTA, CDR2 FQGTGA. This CDR3 is 14 amino acids long. DNA of the CDR3: TGTGCCAGCAGCCCCCAGGCAGGGGCTGATGGCTACACCTTC. It specifies CASSPQAGADGYTF.

J is TRBJ2-1 and V is TRBV11-2; 10 nucleotides line up with TRBD2. Looked up from germline, CDR1 is SGHAT and CDR2 is FQNNGV. The CDR3 contains 15 residues. The junction had 8 bases not matched to a gene; V was cut back by 4 bases and J by 8 bases. Here the CDR3 DNA reads TGTGCCAGCAGCTCAGGGACTAGCGCTGGGGATGAGCAGTTCTTC. Translating gives CASSSGTSAGDEQFF.

This clonotype was seen repeatedly, ten times or more. The chain joins TRBV2 to TRBJ1-2; perhaps TRBD1 as D (5 bases). V gave up 7 bases and J gave up 0 bases, with 6 bases separating them. In germline, CDR1 is SNHLY, CDR2 FYNNEI. The CDR3 sequence is 12 residues long. The CDR3 DNA reads TGTGCCAGCACAGGGACTAACTATGGCTACACCTTC. Protein product: CASTGTNYGYTF.

A remark on this clonotype: The CDR3 does not close with the conserved phenylalanine or tryptophan, likely indicating a read error. The chain employs TRBV13 and TRBJ2-7; D perhaps matches TRBD1 (6 bases). CDR1 is PRHDT and CDR2 is FYEKMQ in the germline V gene (reference sequence). V was clipped by 4 bases and J by 2 bases, with 12 bases between them. This CDR3 comprises 14 residues. The CDR3 protein is CASSSRDNPYEQYS. DNA of the CDR3: TGTGCCAGCAGCTCCCGGGACAACCCCTACGAGCAGTACTCC.